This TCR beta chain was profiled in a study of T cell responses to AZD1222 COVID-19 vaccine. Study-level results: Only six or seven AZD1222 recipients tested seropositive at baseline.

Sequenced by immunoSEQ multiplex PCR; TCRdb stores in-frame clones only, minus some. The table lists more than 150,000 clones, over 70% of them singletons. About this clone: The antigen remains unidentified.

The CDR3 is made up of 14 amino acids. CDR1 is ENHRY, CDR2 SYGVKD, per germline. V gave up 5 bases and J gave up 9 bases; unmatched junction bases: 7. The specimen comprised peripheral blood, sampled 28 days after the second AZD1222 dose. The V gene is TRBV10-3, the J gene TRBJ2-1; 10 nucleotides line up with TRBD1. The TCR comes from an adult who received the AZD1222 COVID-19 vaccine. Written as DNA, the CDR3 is TGTGCCATCAGTCCGGGACAGGGGAGGGCTGAGCAGTTCTTC. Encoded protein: CAISPGQGRAEQFF.